This record covers a single T cell receptor beta chain. Its antigen remains unknown. Investigators performed immunoSEQ version v3.0 at survey level. The data were produced by immunoSEQ multiplex PCR, yet TCRdb's version contains in-frame clones alone and is incomplete. The sample has roughly 14,000 clones, about 79% seen once; the top ten hold 7.2%. CDR1 is ENHRY, CDR2 SYGVKD, per germline. Trimming took 2 bases from V and 3 from J, leaving 17 bases between them. CDR3 size: 16 residues. The sample comes from a study of long-term antiretroviral therapy in people with HIV. There was at least one pre-ART PBMC sample for each donor, plus at least two post-ART PBMC samples. Whole-study results and caveats: Diversity went up after ART and still fell short of transplant donor controls. The repertoire was dominated at all time points by clones expanded before ART.

Specimen: unsorted PBMCs, collected 0.4 years after starting antiretroviral therapy. The clonotype was recovered from a man aged 30 to 39 with HIV. The chain couples TRBV10-3 to TRBJ2-7, with D perhaps matching TRBD2 (6 bases). This CDR3 is CAISEEGHPGGYEQYF. The CDR3 nucleotides read TGTGCCATCAGTGAGGAGGGTCACCCCGGGGGCTACGAGCAGTACTTC.